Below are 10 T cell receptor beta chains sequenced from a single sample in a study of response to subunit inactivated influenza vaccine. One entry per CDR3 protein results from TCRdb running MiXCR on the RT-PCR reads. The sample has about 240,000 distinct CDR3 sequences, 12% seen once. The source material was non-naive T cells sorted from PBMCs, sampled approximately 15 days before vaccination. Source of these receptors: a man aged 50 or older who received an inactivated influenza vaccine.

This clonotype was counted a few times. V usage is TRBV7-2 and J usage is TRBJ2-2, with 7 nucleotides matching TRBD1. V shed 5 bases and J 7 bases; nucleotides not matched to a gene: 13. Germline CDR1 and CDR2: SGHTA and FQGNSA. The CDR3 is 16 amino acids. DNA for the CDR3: TGTGCCAGCAGCCCTAACGTACAGGGGTTAAGCGGGGAGCTGTTTTTT. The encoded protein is CASSPNVQGLSGELFF.

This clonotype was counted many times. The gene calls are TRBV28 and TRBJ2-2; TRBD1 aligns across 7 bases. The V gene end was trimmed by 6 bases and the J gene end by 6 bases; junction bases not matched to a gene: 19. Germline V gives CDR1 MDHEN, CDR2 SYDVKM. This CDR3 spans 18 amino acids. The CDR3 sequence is CASSPLRDSALSAGELFF. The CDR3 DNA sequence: TGTGCCAGCAGCCCCCTTCGGGACAGTGCTTTATCGGCCGGGGAGCTGTTTTTT.

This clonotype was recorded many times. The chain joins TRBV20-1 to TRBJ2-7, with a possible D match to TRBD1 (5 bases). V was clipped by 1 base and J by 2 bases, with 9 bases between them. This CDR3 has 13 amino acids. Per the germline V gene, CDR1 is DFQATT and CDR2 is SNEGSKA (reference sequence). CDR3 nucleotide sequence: TGCAGTGCTAGAGTCAGGGTCACCTACGAGCAGTACTTC. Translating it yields CSARVRVTYEQYF.

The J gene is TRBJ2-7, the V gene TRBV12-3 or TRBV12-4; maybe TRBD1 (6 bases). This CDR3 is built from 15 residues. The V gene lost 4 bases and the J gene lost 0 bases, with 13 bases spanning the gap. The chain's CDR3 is CASSSAQGNSYEQYF. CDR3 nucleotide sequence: TGTGCCAGCAGTTCAGCTCAGGGGAACTCCTACGAGCAGTACTTC.

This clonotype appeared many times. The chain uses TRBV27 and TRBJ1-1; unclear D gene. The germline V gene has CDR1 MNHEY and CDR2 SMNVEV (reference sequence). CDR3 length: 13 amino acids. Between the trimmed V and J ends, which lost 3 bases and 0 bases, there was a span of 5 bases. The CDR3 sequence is CASSLRLNTEAFF. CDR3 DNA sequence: TGTGCCAGCAGTTTGAGACTGAACACTGAAGCTTTCTTT.

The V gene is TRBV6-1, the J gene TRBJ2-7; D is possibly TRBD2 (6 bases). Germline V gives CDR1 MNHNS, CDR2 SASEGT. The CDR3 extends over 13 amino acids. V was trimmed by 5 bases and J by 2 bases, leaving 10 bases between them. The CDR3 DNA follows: TGTGCCAGCAGTCCCCCGGGGGCCTACGAGCAGTACTTC. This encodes CASSPPGAYEQYF.

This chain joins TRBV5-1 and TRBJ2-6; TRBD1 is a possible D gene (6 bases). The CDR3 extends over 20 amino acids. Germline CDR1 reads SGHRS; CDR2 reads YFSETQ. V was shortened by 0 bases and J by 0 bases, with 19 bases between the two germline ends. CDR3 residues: CASSLDPPGTPSSGANVLTF. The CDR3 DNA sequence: TGCGCCAGCAGCTTGGACCCCCCCGGGACACCGAGCTCTGGGGCCAACGTCCTGACTTTC.

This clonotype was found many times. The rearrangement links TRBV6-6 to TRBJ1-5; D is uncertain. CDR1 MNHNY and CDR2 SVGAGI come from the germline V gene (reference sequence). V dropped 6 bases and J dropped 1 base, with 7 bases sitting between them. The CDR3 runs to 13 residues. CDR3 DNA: TGTGCCAGCAGGATCGACAGCAATCAGCCCCAGCATTTT. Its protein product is CASRIDSNQPQHF.

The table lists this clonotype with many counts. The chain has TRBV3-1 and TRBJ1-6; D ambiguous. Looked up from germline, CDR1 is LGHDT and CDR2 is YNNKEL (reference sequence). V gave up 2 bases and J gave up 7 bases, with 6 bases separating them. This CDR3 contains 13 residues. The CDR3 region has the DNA TGTGCCAGCAGCCAATCGACCAATTCACCCCTCCACTTT. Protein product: CASSQSTNSPLHF.

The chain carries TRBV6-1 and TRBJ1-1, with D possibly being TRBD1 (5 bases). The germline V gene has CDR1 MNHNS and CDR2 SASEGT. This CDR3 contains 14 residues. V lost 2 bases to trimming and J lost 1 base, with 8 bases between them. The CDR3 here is CASSEMRGNTEAFF. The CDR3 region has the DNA TGTGCCAGCAGTGAAATGAGGGGGAACACTGAAGCTTTCTTT.